These 5 T cell receptor beta chains came from one sample sequenced in a study of graft-versus-host responses after intestinal transplantation (dated by TCRdb to about 2021). In light of the paper, this sample's time point label describes: cells obtained before transplantation from donor or recipient. Library prep was done by the immunoSEQ multiplex PCR assay. TCRdb provides this immuneACCESS table in a form limited to in-frame rearrangements. Some clones are lacking; in checked studies, under half of them reflect an unresolved V gene, and why the rest are absent is not known. This sample has about 93,000 clones in its table, and 90% to 95% of those were observed once. In total, the top ten clones hold roughly 0.5% of the sample. The antigens for these receptors are not known. Sequencing used unstimulated CD8+ T cells sorted from spleen or lymph node cells, obtained before intestinal transplant. The receptors were sampled from a human donor who received an intestinal transplant.

This chain connects TRBV5-6 to TRBJ2-4; D not certain. The V end lost 0 bases, the J end lost 1 base, and 17 bases lay between the germline ends. CDR3 length: 18 amino acids. In germline, CDR1 is SGHDT, CDR2 YYEEEE. CDR3 loop: CASSLAVRGSWAKNIQYF. CDR3 bases: TGTGCCAGCAGCTTGGCCGTGAGAGGCTCGTGGGCCAAAAACATTCAGTACTTC.

This clone came up once. This CDR3 is CASQPAGSSYNEQFF. In DNA, the CDR3 is TGTGCCAGCCAACCGGCGGGGAGCTCCTACAATGAGCAGTTCTTC. The chain links TRBV19 to TRBJ2-1; D perhaps matches TRBD2 (6 bases). This CDR3 is built from 15 residues. Trimming took 9 bases from V and 0 from J, leaving 15 bases between them. The germline V gene encodes CDR1 LNHDA and CDR2 SQIVND (reference sequence).

The sample holds a few counts of this clone. This chain links TRBV5-1 with TRBJ1-6, with TRBD1 identical over 8 bases. This CDR3 comprises 18 residues. Trimming at V came to 0 bases and at J to 3 bases, leaving 8 bases not matched to a gene. Germline V gives CDR1 SGHRS, CDR2 YFSETQ. The CDR3 coding sequence is TGCGCCAGCAGCTTGGTCTCCGGGACAGGACTCTATAATTCACCCCTCCACTTT. Translated, it gives CASSLVSGTGLYNSPLHF.

The chain couples TRBV5-6 to TRBJ2-7; D call uncertain. V was clipped by 1 base and J by 0 bases, with 8 bases between them. The CDR3 consists of 14 residues. The germline V gene encodes CDR1 SGHDT and CDR2 YYEEEE. CDR3 residues: CASSLTPSSYEQYF. In DNA form, the CDR3 reads TGTGCCAGCAGCTTGACGCCCAGCTCCTACGAGCAGTACTTC.

V usage is TRBV5-5 and J usage is TRBJ1-1; D might be TRBD1 (6 bases). CDR1 is SGHKS and CDR2 is YYEKEE in the germline V gene (reference sequence). The CDR3 runs 14 residues. V was trimmed by 0 bases and J by 4 bases, leaving 10 bases between them. This chain's CDR3 is CASSLGQGGTEAFF. For the CDR3, the DNA is TGTGCCAGCAGCTTGGGACAAGGGGGCACTGAAGCTTTCTTT.